This T cell receptor beta chain originates from a study of T cells after yellow fever vaccination. Study-level findings and limits: From the bulk population, abundant clonotypes could contaminate and appear within FACS-sorted repertoires. Reappearance after the booster was observed for most primary-vaccination clones (about 96% CD4, roughly 90% CD8).

This CDR3 is 16 amino acids long. V gave up 6 bases and J gave up 5 bases; unmatched junction bases: 12. TCRdb redid the calling of the 5' RACE reads with MiXCR, one entry per CDR3 protein. The table includes fewer than 350,000 distinct CDR3 sequences, 3.5% to 4.5% detected once. Regarding this clonotype: Its antigen is as yet unknown.

V and J are TRBV12-3 or TRBV12-4 and TRBJ1-2, with 10 nucleotides matching TRBD1. The specimen comprised PBMCs, sampled 15 days after the yellow fever booster vaccination. The sequence was obtained from a man aged 18 to 30 who received the YFV17D yellow fever vaccine. CDR3 region: CASSYRTGGLGYGYTF. CDR3 bases: TGTGCCAGCAGCTACCGGACAGGGGGATTAGGTTATGGCTACACCTTC.